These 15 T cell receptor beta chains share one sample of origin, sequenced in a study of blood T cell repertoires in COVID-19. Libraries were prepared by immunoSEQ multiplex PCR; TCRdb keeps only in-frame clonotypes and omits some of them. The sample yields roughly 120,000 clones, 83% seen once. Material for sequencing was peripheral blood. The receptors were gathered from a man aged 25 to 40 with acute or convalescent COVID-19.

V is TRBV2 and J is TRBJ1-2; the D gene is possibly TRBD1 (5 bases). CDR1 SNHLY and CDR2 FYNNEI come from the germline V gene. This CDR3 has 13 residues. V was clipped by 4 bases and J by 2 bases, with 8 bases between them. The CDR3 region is CASSVAGNYGYTF. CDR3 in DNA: TGTGCCAGCAGTGTGGCAGGGAACTATGGCTACACCTTC.

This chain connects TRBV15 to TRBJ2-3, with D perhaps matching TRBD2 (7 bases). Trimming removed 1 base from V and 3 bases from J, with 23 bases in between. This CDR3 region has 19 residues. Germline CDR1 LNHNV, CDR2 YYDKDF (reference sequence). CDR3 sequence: CATSRAPLGGGVGTDTQYF. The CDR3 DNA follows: TGTGCCACCAGCAGAGCGCCTTTGGGGGGGGGCGTAGGAACAGATACGCAGTATTTT.

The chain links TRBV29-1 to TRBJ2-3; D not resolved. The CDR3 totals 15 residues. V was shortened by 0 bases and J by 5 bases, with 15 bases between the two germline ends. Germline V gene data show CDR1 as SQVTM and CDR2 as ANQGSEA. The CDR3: CSVEDYEAPGDTQYF. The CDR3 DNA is TGCAGCGTTGAAGATTACGAGGCGCCGGGAGATACGCAGTATTTT.

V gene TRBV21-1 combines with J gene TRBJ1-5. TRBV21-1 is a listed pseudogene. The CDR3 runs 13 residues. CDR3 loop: CASSKRFNQPQHF. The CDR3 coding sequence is TGTGCCAGCAGCAAGAGGTTCAATCAGCCCCAGCATTTT.

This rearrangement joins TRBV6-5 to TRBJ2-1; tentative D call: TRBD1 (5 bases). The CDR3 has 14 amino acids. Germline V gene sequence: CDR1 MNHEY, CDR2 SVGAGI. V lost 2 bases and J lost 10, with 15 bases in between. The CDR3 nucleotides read TGTGCCAGCAGTTACGACGCAGGGTCCATGGAGCAGTTCTTC. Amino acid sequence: CASSYDAGSMEQFF.

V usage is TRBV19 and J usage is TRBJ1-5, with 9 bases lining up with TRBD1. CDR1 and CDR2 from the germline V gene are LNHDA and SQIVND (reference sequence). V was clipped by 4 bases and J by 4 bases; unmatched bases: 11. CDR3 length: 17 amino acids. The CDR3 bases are TGTGCCAGTAGTACGACAGGGGGGGGCTCCGGGAATCAGCCCCAGCATTTT. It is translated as CASSTTGGGSGNQPQHF. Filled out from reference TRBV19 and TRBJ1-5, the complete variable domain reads DGGITQSPKYLFRKEGQNVTLSCEQNLNHDAMYWYRQDPGQGLRLIYYSQIVNDFQKGDIAEGYSVSREKKESFPLTVTSAQKNPTAFYLCASSTTGGGSGNQPQHFGDGTRLSIL.

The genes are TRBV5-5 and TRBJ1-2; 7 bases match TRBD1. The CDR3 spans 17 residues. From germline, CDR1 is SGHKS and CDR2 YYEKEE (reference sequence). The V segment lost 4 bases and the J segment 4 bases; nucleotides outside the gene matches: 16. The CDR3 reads CASSPGGAGDKAYGYTF. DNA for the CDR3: TGTGCCAGCAGCCCAGGGGGAGCAGGGGATAAGGCCTATGGCTACACCTTC.

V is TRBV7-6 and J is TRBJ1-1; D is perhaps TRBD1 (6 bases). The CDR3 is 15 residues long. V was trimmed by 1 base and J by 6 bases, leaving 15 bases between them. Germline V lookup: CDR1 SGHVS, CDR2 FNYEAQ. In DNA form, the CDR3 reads TGTGCCAGCAGCTTAGTAGGGGGGGCTGGTTCTGAAGCTTTCTTT. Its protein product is CASSLVGGAGSEAFF. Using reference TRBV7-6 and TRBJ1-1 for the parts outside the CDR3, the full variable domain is GAGVSQSPRYKVTKRGQDVALRCDPISGHVSLYWYRQALGQGPEFLTYFNYEAQQDKSGLPNDRFSAERPEGSISTLTIQRTEQRDSAMYRCASSLVGGAGSEAFFGQGTRLTVV.

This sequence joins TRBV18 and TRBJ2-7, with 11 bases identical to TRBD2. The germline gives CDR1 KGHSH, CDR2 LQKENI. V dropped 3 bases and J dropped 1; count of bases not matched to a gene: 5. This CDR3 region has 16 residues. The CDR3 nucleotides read TGTGCCAGCTCACCTGAGGCTAGCGGGAGGTCCTACGAGCAGTACGTC. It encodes CASSPEASGRSYEQYV.

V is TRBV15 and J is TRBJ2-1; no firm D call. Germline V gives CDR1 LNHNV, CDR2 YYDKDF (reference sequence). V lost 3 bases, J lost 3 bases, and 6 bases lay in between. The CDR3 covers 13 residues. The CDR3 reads CATSRYNYNEQFF. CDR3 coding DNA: TGTGCCACCAGCAGGTATAACTACAATGAGCAGTTCTTC.

This CDR3 reads CASSPGATGPLQETQYF. DNA for the CDR3: TGTGCCAGCTCACCAGGGGCGACAGGACCCCTCCAAGAGACCCAGTACTTC. The V and J genes are TRBV18 and TRBJ2-5; D might be TRBD1 (6 bases). Germline loops: CDR1 KGHSH, CDR2 LQKENI. CDR3 size: 17 residues. Deletions cut 2 bases from V and 1 base from J, with 17 bases between.

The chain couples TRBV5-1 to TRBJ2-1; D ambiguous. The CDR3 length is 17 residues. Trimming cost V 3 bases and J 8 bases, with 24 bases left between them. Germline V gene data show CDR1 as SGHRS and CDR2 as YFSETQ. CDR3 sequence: CASSCRQDHSCMDEQFF. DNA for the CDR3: TGCGCCAGCAGCTGTCGACAAGACCACAGCTGCATGGATGAGCAGTTCTTC.

The DNA of the CDR3 is TGTGCCAGCAGCCCCGACTTGCTTAATCAGCCCCAGCATTTT. The encoded protein is CASSPDLLNQPQHF. The V and J genes are TRBV14 and TRBJ1-5; D is unclear. Per the germline V gene, CDR1 is SGHDN and CDR2 is FVKESK. Trimming removed 4 bases from V and 4 bases from J, with 11 bases in between. The CDR3 runs 14 residues.

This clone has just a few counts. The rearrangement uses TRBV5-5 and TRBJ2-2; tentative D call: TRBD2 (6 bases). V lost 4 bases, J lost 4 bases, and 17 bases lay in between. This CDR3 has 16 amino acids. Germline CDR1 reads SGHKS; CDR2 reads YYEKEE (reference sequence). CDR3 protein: CASSISLAQATGELFF. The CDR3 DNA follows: TGTGCCAGCAGCATTTCGCTAGCGCAGGCCACCGGGGAGCTGTTTTTT.

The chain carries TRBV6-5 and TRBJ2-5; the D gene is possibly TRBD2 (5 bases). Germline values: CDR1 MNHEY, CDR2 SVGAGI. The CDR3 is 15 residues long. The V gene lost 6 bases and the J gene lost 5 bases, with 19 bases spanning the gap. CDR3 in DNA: TGTGCCAGCAGAGATAGCGTAAGGATTGATGAGACCCAGTACTTC. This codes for CASRDSVRIDETQYF.